Listed below are T cell receptor beta chains from one sample, sequenced in a study of graft-versus-host responses after intestinal transplantation. The antigens these receptors bind are not known. Assay: immunoSEQ multiplex PCR; the TCRdb copy retains only in-frame clones and omits some. The sample records 35,000 to 45,000 clones, around 94% being singletons. Sequenced here: unstimulated CD4+ T cells sorted from spleen or lymph node cells, sampled before transplant. The receptors stem from a human donor who was the organ donor for an intestinal transplant. CDR3s include the opening cysteine and the closing phenylalanine or tryptophan. D genes are given only for firm matches. The size of a clone is reported for some rows only, either as once, few or many, or as a class for expanded clones.

TRBJ2-1	TRBV7-9	-	TRBD2	TGTGCCAGCAGCTTAAGTCGACTAGCGGGGGGTAATGAGCAGTTCTTC	CASSLSRLAGGNEQFF
TRBJ1-6	TRBV15	-	-	TGTGCCACCAGCAGGGATCCGGGGTCCAATTCACCCCTCCACTTT	CATSRDPGSNSPLHF
TRBJ2-7	TRBV7-2	-	TRBD1	TGTGCCAGCAGCCTCCGACCGGGACAGGGGGCATCCTACGAGCAGTACTTC	CASSLRPGQGASYEQYF
TRBJ2-2	TRBV6-6	-	TRBD2	TGTGCCAGCAGTTACTCGCGGGGGGCGAACACCGGGGAGCTGTTTTTT	CASSYSRGANTGELFF
TRBJ1-2	TRBV6-5	-	TRBD1	TGTGCCAGCAGGACCGGGACAGGGAATGTCTATGGCTACACCTTC	CASRTGTGNVYGYTF
TRBJ1-5	TRBV12-5	once	-	TGTGCTAGTTCCCATGCATATGGCCAGCCCCAGCATTTT	CASSHAYGQPQHF
TRBJ1-5	TRBV18	-	-	TGTGCCAGCTCACCAGAGGACGATAGCAATCAGCCCCAGCATTTT	CASSPEDDSNQPQHF
TRBJ1-2	TRBV7-2	-	-	TGTGCCAGCAGCTTAGCGCCGGAGGCGGGATATGGCTACACCTTC	CASSLAPEAGYGYTF
TRBJ1-2	TRBV29-1	-	TRBD1	TGCAGCTCCCGGGACAGCGATGGCTACACCTTC	CSSRDSDGYTF
TRBJ1-2	TRBV28	-	-	TGTGCCAGCAGTTTATCTTATGGCTACACCTTC	CASSLSYGYTF